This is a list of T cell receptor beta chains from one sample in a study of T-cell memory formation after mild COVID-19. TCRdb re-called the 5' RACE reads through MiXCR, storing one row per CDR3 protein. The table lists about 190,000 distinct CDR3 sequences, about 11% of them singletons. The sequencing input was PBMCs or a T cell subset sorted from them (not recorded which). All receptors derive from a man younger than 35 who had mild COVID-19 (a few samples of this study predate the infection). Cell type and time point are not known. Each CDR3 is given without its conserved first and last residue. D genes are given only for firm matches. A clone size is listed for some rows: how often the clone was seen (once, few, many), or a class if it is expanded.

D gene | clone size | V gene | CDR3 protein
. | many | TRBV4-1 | ASSQDVASGNTIY
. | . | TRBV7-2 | ASSLRPGTDTQY
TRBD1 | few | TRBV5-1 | ASTSGTGGFQPGTDTQY
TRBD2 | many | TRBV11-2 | ASSSGLAGGGDTQY
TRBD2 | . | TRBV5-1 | ASSPNPRLAGTDTQY
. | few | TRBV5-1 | ASSLVGPPLAELF
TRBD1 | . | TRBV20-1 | SASPDRAPLH
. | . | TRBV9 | ASSVASSRAETQY
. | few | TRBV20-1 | SALLGGAFADTQY
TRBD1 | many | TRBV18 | ASSLDRGHQQPQH
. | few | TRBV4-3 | ASSQVYETSDTQY
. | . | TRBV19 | ASSISPGPEAF
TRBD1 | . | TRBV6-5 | ASSLNRGLPNTEAF
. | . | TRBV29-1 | SVEARGYGYT
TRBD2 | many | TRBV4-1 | ASSQWEGMPAYEQY
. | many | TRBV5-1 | ASSLAAGMNTGELF
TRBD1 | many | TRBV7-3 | ASSPAGQGRSGAF
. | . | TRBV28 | ASSPPLRRKY
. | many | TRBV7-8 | ASSLPGQMNTEAF
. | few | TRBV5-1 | ASSSDGGSHNEKLF
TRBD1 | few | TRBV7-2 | ASSRDRGGGAF
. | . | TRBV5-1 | ASSSSPPHNEQF
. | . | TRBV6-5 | ASTTPIGGELF
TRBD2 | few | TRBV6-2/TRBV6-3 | ASRRPGTSGTDTQY
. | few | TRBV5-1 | ASSLAGTAQGQF
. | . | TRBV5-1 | ASSLEVGNSPLH
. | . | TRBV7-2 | ASSPMAADTEAF
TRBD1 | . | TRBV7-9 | ASSPSDRDFETQY
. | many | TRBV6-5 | ASSYSLGPEAF
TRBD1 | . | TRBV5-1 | ASSILNWTGRNSPLH
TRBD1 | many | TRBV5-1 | ASSPGQGVTYGYT
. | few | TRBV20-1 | SARDGGQGSNEQY
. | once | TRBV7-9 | ASSSETHQGYT
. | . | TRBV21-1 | ASSKGQRTDTQY
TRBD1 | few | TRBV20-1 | SARDLRGGQLNTEAF
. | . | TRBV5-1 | ASSPSGGGHTEAF
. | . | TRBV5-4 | ASSLGMRGGDGQY
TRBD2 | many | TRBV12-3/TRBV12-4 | ASTLLAGGRVAANEQF
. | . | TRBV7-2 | ASSLGLGDSTNYGYT
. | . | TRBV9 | ASSPTKGDGEQY
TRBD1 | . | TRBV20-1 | SANPLGGQGIFEGYT
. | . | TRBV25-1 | ASNARLNEKLF
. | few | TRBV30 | AWTRGGGDEKLF
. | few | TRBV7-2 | ASSPLAGLNTEAF
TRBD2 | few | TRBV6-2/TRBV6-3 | ASTPGTSYYNEQF
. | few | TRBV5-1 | ASSLGDTGELF
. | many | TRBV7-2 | ASSPGGRTDTQY
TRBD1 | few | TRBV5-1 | ASSIGQAFDGYT
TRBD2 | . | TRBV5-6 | ASSLVVERDFKF
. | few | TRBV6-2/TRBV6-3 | ASTQRPDTQY
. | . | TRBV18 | ASSPILRSSYNEQF
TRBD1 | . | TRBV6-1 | ASSETGQGISTDTQY
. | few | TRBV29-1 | SGSARNTEAF
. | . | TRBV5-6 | ASSWTTARNTEAF
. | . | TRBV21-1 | ASSKVDESGGDQPQH
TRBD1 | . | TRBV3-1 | ASSQTGGNYGYT
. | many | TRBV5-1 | ASSLGGEAF
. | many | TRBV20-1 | SARWFLSGANVLT
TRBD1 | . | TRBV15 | ATSLPGTGGSAKNIQY
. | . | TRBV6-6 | ASKGRGDTQY